The 9 T cell receptor beta chains below come from one sample, sequenced in a study of shared clonotypes between healthy human individuals. Repertoires were generated with immunoSEQ multiplex PCR, while TCRdb's copy carries only in-frame clones and drops some. The sample has about 2.4 million clones, more than 85% seen once; the top ten hold around 0.4%. Sequenced input: naive CD4+ T cells from PBMCs. Subset specified: CD45RA+ positively selected. These receptors were collected from a man aged 18-30 years in good health. Some clones in this sample may be carry-over from other donors' samples.

The chain combines TRBV19 with TRBJ1-4, with D hard to call. V gave up 3 bases and J gave up 4 bases, with 12 bases separating them. The germline V gene encodes CDR1 LNHDA and CDR2 SQIVND (reference sequence). This CDR3 contains 15 residues. The chain's CDR3 is CASSILGRINEKLFF. In DNA form, the CDR3 reads TGTGCCAGTAGTATCCTCGGACGGATTAATGAAAAACTGTTTTTT.

The V and J genes are TRBV5-4 and TRBJ2-2, with D tentatively TRBD1 or TRBD2 (6 bases each). The CDR3 has 15 residues. The V end lost 6 bases, the J end lost 5 bases, and 17 bases lay between the germline ends. Germline V gene sequence: CDR1 SGHNT, CDR2 YYREEE (reference sequence). CDR3 amino acids: CASKRMGGWTGELFF. CDR3 DNA: TGTGCCAGCAAAAGAATGGGGGGCTGGACCGGGGAGCTGTTTTTT. Complete variable domain (other parts from reference TRBV5-4 and TRBJ2-2): ETGVTQSPTHLIKTRGQQVTLRCSSQSGHNTVSWYQQALGQGPQFIFQYYREEENGRGNFPPRFSGLQFPNYSSELNVNALELDDSALYLCASKRMGGWTGELFFGEGSRLTVL.

The gene calls are TRBV4-3 and TRBJ2-4; no clear D. The CDR3 runs to 15 residues. Per the germline V gene, CDR1 is LGHNA and CDR2 is YSLEER. Trimming removed 0 bases at V and 2 bases at J, with 8 bases between. The CDR3 DNA reads TGCGCCAGCAGCCAAGACGTCCGATCCAAAAACATTCAGTACTTC. Protein product: CASSQDVRSKNIQYF.

This clone has more than one count but fewer than ten. This sequence joins TRBV7-9 and TRBJ1-1; a weak D match, TRBD1 (6 bases). In germline, CDR1 is SEHNR, CDR2 FQNEAQ (reference sequence). This CDR3 is 12 amino acids long. Trimming removed 5 bases from V and 6 bases from J, with 10 bases in between. The CDR3 DNA sequence: TGTGCCAGCAGCCAAGGGACACCTGAAGCTTTCTTT. It specifies CASSQGTPEAFF. Complete variable domain (other parts from reference TRBV7-9 and TRBJ1-1): DTGVSQNPRHKITKRGQNVTFRCDPISEHNRLYWYRQTLGQGPEFLTYFQNEAQLEKSRLLSDRFSAERPKGSFSTLEIQRTEQGDSAMYLCASSQGTPEAFFGQGTRLTVV.

The chain links TRBV19 to TRBJ2-3; D is unresolved. This CDR3 has 15 residues. With 7 bases removed from V and 2 bases from J, the gap between germline ends came to 16 bases. The germline CDR1 and CDR2 sequences are LNHDA and SQIVND (reference sequence). In nucleotides, the CDR3 is TGTGCCAGTATGCCCTCCTCTACCTACACAGATACGCAGTATTTT. Translation: CASMPSSTYTDTQYF.

The chain combines TRBV6-1 with TRBJ2-7, with D tentatively TRBD1 or TRBD2 (5 bases each). The CDR3 loop spans 12 amino acids. Trimming took off 6 bases at V and 5 bases at J, with 11 bases between the two ends. CDR1 and CDR2 from the germline V gene are MNHNS and SASEGT. CDR3 nucleotides: TGTGCCAGCAGACATGGGGGAAACGAGCAGTACTTC. Translated, it gives CASRHGGNEQYF.

This clone appeared a single time. The chain joins TRBV19 to TRBJ1-2, with D perhaps TRBD1 (5 bases). There are 12 residues in the CDR3. The V end lost 11 bases, the J end lost 4 bases, and 14 bases lay between the germline ends. CDR1 and CDR2 from the germline V gene are LNHDA and SQIVND (reference sequence). CDR3 amino acids: CAGRQSLYGYTF. CDR3 nucleotide sequence: TGTGCCGGCCGACAGTCGCTCTATGGCTACACCTTC.

The J gene is TRBJ2-5, the V gene TRBV4-1; D is perhaps TRBD1 (5 bases). The CDR3 runs 16 residues. The V gene lost 3 bases and the J gene lost 0 bases, with 14 bases spanning the gap. Per the germline V gene, CDR1 is MGHRA and CDR2 is YSYEKL. The CDR3 reads CASSQGLIRDQETQYF. The CDR3 coding sequence is TGCGCCAGCAGCCAGGGCCTTATCAGGGACCAAGAGACCCAGTACTTC.

V usage is TRBV18 and J usage is TRBJ1-5, with D perhaps matching TRBD1 (5 bases). CDR1 and CDR2 from the germline V gene are KGHSH and LQKENI. This CDR3 is built from 15 residues. The V end was cut by 4 bases, the J end by 0 bases, with 10 bases between. The CDR3 sequence is CASSQTTDSNQPQHF. CDR3 in DNA: TGTGCCAGCTCACAGACGACAGATAGCAATCAGCCCCAGCATTTT.